The 13 T cell receptor beta chains below were found in one sample sequenced in a study of vaccination and CD4 T cells after COVID-19. Their antigens are not known. Indicated treatment: approximately 9-day PBMC culture with coronavirus spike peptide pools or control peptides (ViraFEST assay). With the Oncomine TCR Beta short-read assay, DNA from cultured CD4+ T cells was sequenced. TCRdb recomputed calls from the PCR reads with MiXCR, one row per CDR3 protein. Of roughly 11,000 distinct CDR3 sequences in the sample, 29% were seen once. Sequenced material: cultured CD4+ T cells from blood. The receptor set was obtained from a human donor with COVID-19.

The chain combines TRBV20-1 with TRBJ1-2; maybe TRBD1 (5 bases). The V gene's germline CDR1 is DFQATT and CDR2 SNEGSKA (reference sequence). The CDR3 sequence is 13 residues long. V lost 6 bases and J 0 bases, leaving 11 bases between the germline ends. The CDR3 DNA reads TGCAGTGCGCCTGGGGCCGCTAACTATGGCTACACCTTC. Translation gives CSAPGAANYGYTF.

This rearrangement joins TRBV4-2 to TRBJ1-2; 8 nucleotides align to TRBD1. Losses at the gene ends were 5 bases for V and 0 bases for J; bases not matched to a gene: 2. CDR1 is LGHNA and CDR2 is YNFKEQ in the germline V gene. CDR3 length equals 14 residues. The CDR3 protein is CASSGQGSNYGYTF. The CDR3 coding sequence is TGTGCCAGCAGCGGACAGGGATCTAACTATGGCTACACCTTC.

This clonotype was picked up a small number of times. This chain uses TRBV6-2 or TRBV6-3 with TRBJ1-2, with D perhaps matching TRBD1 (6 bases). CDR1 is MNHEY and CDR2 is SVGEGT in the germline V gene. Between the trimmed V and J ends, which lost 4 bases and 4 bases, there was a span of 16 bases. The length of the CDR3 is 15 residues. The chain's CDR3 is CASSSVRGLGYGYTF. DNA of the CDR3: TGTGCCAGCAGTTCAGTGCGGGGGCTGGGCTATGGCTACACCTTC.

Within the sample, this clonotype is large (0.1 to 1%). The chain recombines TRBV19 with TRBJ1-5; D gene unclear. Germline CDR1 reads LNHDA; CDR2 reads SQIVND (reference sequence). CDR3 length: 14 amino acids. V was clipped by 7 bases and J by 3 bases, with 13 bases between them. CDR3 residues: CASMGREFNQPQHF. In DNA form, the CDR3 reads TGTGCCAGTATGGGTAGGGAGTTCAATCAGCCCCAGCATTTT.

This clonotype has more than one count but fewer than ten. CDR3: CSARAGQVVYEQFF. The DNA of the CDR3 is TGCAGTGCTAGGGCGGGACAGGTTGTCTATGAGCAGTTCTTC. The chain employs TRBV20-1 and TRBJ2-1; TRBD1 matches at 8 bases. V gave up 3 bases and J gave up 8 bases; unmatched junction bases: 9. The CDR3 is 14 residues long. Germline-derived CDR1 and CDR2 are DFQATT and SNEGSKA (reference sequence).

This clonotype occurred once. The V and J genes are TRBV7-6 and TRBJ1-4; TRBD1 matches 9 bases. Germline V CDR1 and CDR2: SGHVS, FNYEAQ. J was trimmed by 7 bases and V by 5 bases; bases with no gene match: 11. CDR3 length: 16 amino acids. The CDR3 bases are TGTGCCAGCAGCCCAAGGACAGGGGCGAAGGGTGAAAAACTGTTTTTT. Translation gives CASSPRTGAKGEKLFF. Filled out from reference TRBV7-6 and TRBJ1-4, the complete variable domain reads GAGVSQSPRYKVTKRGQDVALRCDPISGHVSLYWYRQALGQGPEFLTYFNYEAQQDKSGLPNDRFSAERPEGSISTLTIQRTEQRDSAMYRCASSPRTGAKGEKLFFGSGTQLSVL.

This clonotype was found a few times. The chain combines TRBV27 with TRBJ2-7, with D possibly matching TRBD2 (6 bases). Trimming removed 5 bases from V and 2 bases from J, with 16 bases in between. Germline assignment: CDR1 MNHEY and CDR2 SMNVEV (reference sequence). The CDR3 covers 15 residues. The CDR3 DNA is TGTGCCAGCAGTAAATCCGGGACTGGGCCCTACGAGCAGTACTTC. It codes for CASSKSGTGPYEQYF.

The genes are TRBV15 and TRBJ1-1; D call uncertain. Germline CDR1 is LNHNV and CDR2 is YYDKDF (reference sequence). The CDR3 sequence is 15 residues long. Trimming took 1 base from V and 2 from J, leaving 11 bases between them. This CDR3 is CATSRGYSENTEAFF. The CDR3 DNA reads as TGTGCCACCAGCAGAGGATACAGCGAAAACACTGAAGCTTTCTTT.

J is TRBJ1-1 and V is TRBV20-1; D is possibly TRBD1 (5 bases). V was trimmed by 4 bases and J by 1 base, leaving 19 bases between them. Per the germline V gene, CDR1 is DFQATT and CDR2 is SNEGSKA (reference sequence). CDR3 length equals 16 residues. The CDR3 DNA sequence: TGCAGTGCTACCCGGCCGAAGGGAGGGGCGAACACTGAAGCTTTCTTT. It translates to CSATRPKGGANTEAFF.

This clonotype has a handful of counts. V and J are TRBV2 and TRBJ1-5; D is possibly TRBD1 (6 bases). Per germline, CDR1 SNHLY and CDR2 FYNNEI. This CDR3 contains 15 residues. V was pared by 6 bases and J by 0 bases, with 12 bases between. The CDR3 loop is CASSWTVDSNQPQHF. In DNA, the CDR3 is TGTGCCAGCAGCTGGACAGTGGATAGCAATCAGCCCCAGCATTTT.

The chain uses TRBV11-3 and TRBJ2-6; 8 bases are a match to TRBD1. This CDR3 has 15 amino acids. Per the germline V gene, CDR1 is SGHNT and CDR2 is YENEEA. J lost 7 bases, V lost 5 bases, and 7 bases had no gene match. CDR3 coding DNA: TGTGCCAGCAGCCCACAGGGGGTCTCTGCCAACGTCCTGACTTTC. This codes for CASSPQGVSANVLTF.

J is TRBJ2-4 and V is TRBV20-1, with TRBD1 matching over 7 bases. With V trimmed by 5 bases and J by 8 bases, 6 bases remained unmatched. This CDR3 has 12 amino acids. Germline CDR1 and CDR2: DFQATT and SNEGSKA (reference sequence). CDR3 coding DNA: TGCAGTGCTCCAGGGGGTCGGGACATTCAGTACTTC. The encoded protein is CSAPGGRDIQYF.

Remarks on this clonotype: The germline gene is not matched at one end of the junction; a read error may be the cause. This chain uses TRBV20-1 with TRBJ2-7; possibly TRBD1 for D (5 bases). Germline V gene data show CDR1 as DFQATT and CDR2 as SNEGSKA (reference sequence). This CDR3 has 16 residues. DNA of the CDR3: TGCGGTGCACCACACAGGTCCAGTGGACAATCCTACGAGCAGTACTTC. Translation: CGAPHRSSGQSYEQYF.